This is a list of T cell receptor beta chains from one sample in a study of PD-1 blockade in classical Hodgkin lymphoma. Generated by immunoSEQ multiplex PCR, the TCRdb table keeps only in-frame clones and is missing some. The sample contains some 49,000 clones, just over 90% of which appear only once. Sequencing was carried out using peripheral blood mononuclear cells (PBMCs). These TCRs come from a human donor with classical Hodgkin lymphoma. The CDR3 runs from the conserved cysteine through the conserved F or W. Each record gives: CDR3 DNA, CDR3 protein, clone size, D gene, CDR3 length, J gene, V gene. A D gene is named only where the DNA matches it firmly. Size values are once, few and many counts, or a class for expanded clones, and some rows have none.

TGTGCCAGCAGTGAAGGACAGGGGGCTGAAAAACTGTTTTTT | CASSEGQGAEKLFF | - | TRBD1 | 14 | TRBJ1-4 | TRBV6-1
TGTGCCAGCTCACAGGGGACTAGCGGGAATCTGAACACCGGGGAGCTGTTTTTT | CASSQGTSGNLNTGELFF | - | TRBD2 | 18 | TRBJ2-2 | TRBV18
TGCGCCAGCTCCCGGGCCGCTACTCACACCGGGGAGCTGTTTTTT | CASSRAATHTGELFF | - | - | 15 | TRBJ2-2 | TRBV5-1
TGTGCCAGCAGTTACTCGAGGGACGGGGGGAAAGCTTTCTTT | CASSYSRDGGKAFF | - | - | 14 | TRBJ1-1 | TRBV6-5
TGTGCCAGCAGCTCTAGCCCGACCTCCTACAATGAGCAGTTCTTC | CASSSSPTSYNEQFF | - | - | 15 | TRBJ2-1 | TRBV27
TGTGCCTGGAGCCTCGGGCGGACGGACGGTCGTGAGCAGTTCTTC | CAWSLGRTDGREQFF | - | - | 15 | TRBJ2-1 | TRBV30
TGTGCCAGCAGTGTCAGGGGGGGAGGAGAGACCCAGTACTTC | CASSVRGGGETQYF | - | - | 14 | TRBJ2-5 | TRBV25-1
TGTGCCAGCAGCTTAGAGGAAGGGGAGACCCAGTACTTC | CASSLEEGETQYF | - | - | 13 | TRBJ2-5 | TRBV7-3
TGTGCCAGCAGTTTGGGACTGCGCGGAGATACGCAGTATTTT | CASSLGLRGDTQYF | - | - | 14 | TRBJ2-3 | TRBV6-5
TGTGCCAGTAGTATGAGGGGGCGACAGGGAGACACCGGGGAGCTGTTTTTT | CASSMRGRQGDTGELFF | - | TRBD1 | 17 | TRBJ2-2 | TRBV19
TGTGCCAGCGGAACAGGGGCGTACGAGCAGTACTTC | CASGTGAYEQYF | - | TRBD1 | 12 | TRBJ2-7 | TRBV2
TGTGCCAGCAGCGCCCGGGACAAACTGAACACTGAAGCTTTCTTT | CASSARDKLNTEAFF | - | - | 15 | TRBJ1-1 | TRBV14
TGTGCCAGCAGTGAAGAGGGGGCCGCCACTGAAGCTTTCTTT | CASSEEGAATEAFF | - | TRBD1 | 14 | TRBJ1-1 | TRBV6-1
TGCGCCAGCAGCTTGGAGGGACAGGGCCAGCCCCAGCATTTT | CASSLEGQGQPQHF | few | TRBD1 | 14 | TRBJ1-5 | TRBV5-1
TGTGCCAGCAGCTCACTTACGACGGACAGCAACTATGGCTACACCTTC | CASSSLTTDSNYGYTF | - | - | 16 | TRBJ1-2 | TRBV7-9
TGTGCCATCAGTGAGGGTGTGGGACGGGTGAACACTGAAGCTTTCTTT | CAISEGVGRVNTEAFF | - | - | 16 | TRBJ1-1 | TRBV10-3
TGTGCCAGTAGGCCCGACAGATCCTACGAGCAGTACTTC | CASRPDRSYEQYF | - | - | 13 | TRBJ2-7 | TRBV13
TGTGCCAGCAGCAGGGGCGGGGTTCACACAGATACGCAGTATTTT | CASSRGGVHTDTQYF | - | - | 15 | TRBJ2-3 | TRBV11-2
TGTGCCAGTAGTTCCCCGGGACGCACTCAAGAGACCCAGTACTTC | CASSSPGRTQETQYF | - | - | 15 | TRBJ2-5 | TRBV19
TGTGCCAGCAGTCCGGGGGGAGCGCAGTCCTACGAGCAGTACTTC | CASSPGGAQSYEQYF | - | TRBD2 | 15 | TRBJ2-7 | TRBV28
TGTGCCAGCAGTTCTGGACAGGGGGGAAGAGGGCAGCCCCAGCATTTT | CASSSGQGGRGQPQHF | - | TRBD1 | 16 | TRBJ1-5 | TRBV28
TGTGCCAGCAGCTTTGGGCGGGTGAACTCTGGGGCCAACGTCCTGACTTTC | CASSFGRVNSGANVLTF | - | - | 17 | TRBJ2-6 | TRBV7-9
TGTGCCAGCAGCGTAAGTCCAGGAGGAGGGGAAGGTGGCTACACCTTC | CASSVSPGGGEGGYTF | - | - | 16 | TRBJ1-2 | TRBV9
TGTGCCAGCAGCTTATCGACTGGACAGGCGAACACTGAAGCTTTCTTT | CASSLSTGQANTEAFF | - | TRBD1 | 16 | TRBJ1-1 | TRBV7-3
TGCGCCAGCAGTAGAAAACACGCACAAAGTCGGGCCAACGTCCTGACTTTC | CASSRKHAQSRANVLTF | - | - | 17 | TRBJ2-6 | TRBV10-1
TGTGCCAGCAGCACCCGACTGGAGCGGGAGACCCAGTACTTC | CASSTRLERETQYF | - | - | 14 | TRBJ2-5 | TRBV11-3
TGTGCCTGGACTACGGACAGGGACACTGAAGCTTTCTTT | CAWTTDRDTEAFF | - | TRBD1 | 13 | TRBJ1-1 | TRBV30
TGTGCCAGCAGCTTGACAGGGGGCGTCACTGAAGCTTTCTTT | CASSLTGGVTEAFF | few | TRBD1 | 14 | TRBJ1-1 | TRBV7-3